This T cell receptor beta chain is from a study of T cells in Graves' hyperthyroidism and ophthalmopathy. Study observations and caveats: Classification by a 13 V-J model distinguished ophthalmopathy from stable hyperthyroidism.

TCR beta CDR3 regions were amplified from RNA transcripts. The HTBI primer set served for first-round RT-PCR of the TCR CDR3. MiXCR, applied by TCRdb to the multiplex PCR reads, yields one record per CDR3 protein. The profile shows hundreds of thousands of distinct CDR3 sequences, roughly 40% of them singletons. In the case of this clonotype: The antigen remains undetermined.

Trimming stripped 7 bases from V and 9 bases from J, with 13 bases between. Germline CDR1 and CDR2: MNHEY and SVGAGI. This CDR3 is built from 13 residues. This clonotype originated in a man between 18 and 29 years old with Graves' hyperthyroidism. The sample was blood. The chain combines TRBV6-5 with TRBJ1-6; D is unresolved. CDR3 loop: CASMRGMGSPLHF. The CDR3 coding sequence is TGTGCCAGCATGCGAGGGATGGGTTCACCCCTCCACTTT.